This T cell receptor beta chain was profiled in a study of OX40 agonist ivuxolimab in advanced cancers. Study-level background: In this trial design, patients received ivuxolimab intravenously at 0.01 to 10 mg/kg every 2 weeks.

At baseline, cycle 4 day 1, and cycle 7 day 1, blood was sampled. Only in-frame clones appear in the TCRdb table, and some are missing; sequencing was by immunoSEQ multiplex PCR. The repertoire holds tens of thousands of clones, with over 70% as singletons. CDR3 length equals 15 residues. Trimming cost V 4 bases and J 4 bases; bases outside gene matches: 10. Germline CDR1 SGHAT, CDR2 FQDESV (reference sequence). The input for sequencing was CD4+ or CD8+ T cells sorted from blood, taken in a trial of the OX40 agonist ivuxolimab. The clonotype comes from an adult with an advanced solid tumor such as melanoma, head and neck, liver or kidney cancer. This chain joins TRBV11-1 and TRBJ2-7, with TRBD2 identical over 7 bases. The CDR3 DNA reads TGTGCCAGCAGCTCTGACCTAGCGGCTTTTTACGAGCAGTACTTC. Protein product: CASSSDLAAFYEQYF.